A single sample is the source of the 17 T cell receptor beta chains below, sequenced in a study of Ad26.COV2.S vaccination and SARS-CoV-2 variants. Clones were read by immunoSEQ multiplex PCR, and TCRdb kept only the in-frame ones, dropping some. The sample has 300,000 to 350,000 clones, 86% seen once; the top ten hold 1.5% to 2%. The treatment was: over 15 received Ad26.COV2.S at low or high dose, single or two shots; 5 received placebo; per-sample allocation not given. The samples were gathered on day 63 after the first injection of vaccine or placebo. This specimen consisted of peripheral blood, obtained in a trial of Ad26.COV2.S vaccine versus placebo. All receptors come from a person aged 18-60 years who received the Ad26.COV2.S COVID-19 vaccine or a placebo.

CDR3 amino acids: CASSPDRGRTGYSNQPQHF. CDR3 sequence (DNA): TGTGCCAGCAGCCCGGACAGGGGGCGCACGGGGTATAGCAATCAGCCCCAGCATTTT. This chain links TRBV27 with TRBJ1-5; TRBD1 aligns across 11 bases. CDR3 length: 19 residues. After removal of 6 bases from V and 0 bases from J, the junction contained 13 bases not matched to a gene. Germline V gene data show CDR1 as MNHEY and CDR2 as SMNVEV (reference sequence).

V and J are TRBV5-6 and TRBJ1-3, with TRBD1 matching over 10 bases. After removal of 4 bases from V and 4 bases from J, the junction contained 8 bases not matched to a gene. Germline loops: CDR1 SGHDT, CDR2 YYEEEE. The CDR3 is 16 residues long. The CDR3 here is CASSIPGQGKGNTIYF. The CDR3 nucleotides are TGTGCCAGCAGCATACCGGGACAGGGGAAAGGAAACACCATATATTTT.

The CDR3: CASSQFNLASTDQPQHF. Written as DNA, the CDR3 is TGTGCCAGTAGCCAATTTAACTTGGCCTCTACCGATCAGCCCCAGCATTTT. The chain joins TRBV19 to TRBJ1-5; D is unclear. Germline loops: CDR1 LNHDA, CDR2 SQIVND (reference sequence). V was shortened by 6 bases and J by 5 bases, with 23 bases between the two germline ends. CDR3 length: 17 residues.

The gene calls are TRBV9 and TRBJ2-7; 8 bases fit TRBD1. The trim removed 0 bases at V and 5 bases at J, leaving 4 bases unmatched. Germline V gives CDR1 SGDLS, CDR2 YYNGEE. This CDR3 is 14 amino acids long. The CDR3 spells CASSVVGQGDEQYF. For the CDR3, the DNA is TGTGCCAGCAGCGTAGTTGGACAGGGAGACGAGCAGTACTTC.

The CDR3 DNA reads TGTGCCAGCAGCTTGCCCGGACAGGGGGGCACAGATACGCAGTATTTT. It translates to CASSLPGQGGTDTQYF. The rearrangement joins TRBV5-6 to TRBJ2-3; 10 positions agree with TRBD1. V was pared by 1 base and J by 1 base, with 3 bases of the junction left unmatched. Germline CDR1 SGHDT, CDR2 YYEEEE. The CDR3 length is 16 residues.

The chain couples TRBV30 to TRBJ1-6; tentative D call: TRBD1 (6 bases). The CDR3 extends over 13 amino acids. The germline V gene has CDR1 GTSNPN and CDR2 SVGIG (reference sequence). Between the trimmed V and J ends, which lost 5 bases and 9 bases, there was a span of 14 bases. CDR3 nucleotides: TGTGCCTGGGCAGGGGTTGGTGGTTCACCCCTCCACTTT. It encodes CAWAGVGGSPLHF.

The V gene is TRBV10-3, the J gene TRBJ1-2, with TRBD1 identical over 7 bases. Losses at the gene ends were 6 bases for V and 12 bases for J; bases not matched to a gene: 10. The CDR3 runs to 12 residues. Germline V gene sequence: CDR1 ENHRY, CDR2 SYGVKD. The CDR3 region is CAISPGETGNTF. Written as DNA, the CDR3 is TGTGCCATCAGCCCGGGGGAGACAGGGAACACCTTC.

The rearrangement links TRBV5-6 to TRBJ1-2; TRBD1 aligns across 12 bases. Germline lookup yields CDR1 SGHDT and CDR2 YYEEEE. This CDR3 contains 15 residues. Trimming at V came to 2 bases and at J to 5 bases, leaving 4 bases not matched to a gene. For the CDR3, the DNA is TGTGCCAGCAGCTTTTGGGACAGGGGGCGGTATGGCTACACCTTC. Its translation is CASSFWDRGRYGYTF.

This chain joins TRBV3-1 (or the pseudogene TRBV3-2) and TRBJ1-1; the D gene is possibly TRBD1 (5 bases). Germline loops: CDR1 LGHDT, CDR2 YNNKEL (reference sequence). The CDR3 loop spans 14 amino acids. Trimming removed 4 bases from V and 3 bases from J, with 12 bases in between. Written as DNA, the CDR3 is TGTGCCAGCAGCCTATGGGGCAGTCACACTGAAGCTTTCTTT. Protein sequence: CASSLWGSHTEAFF.

The V gene is TRBV13, the J gene TRBJ1-1, with 7 bases aligning to TRBD1. V shed 9 bases, J shed 1 base, and the junction held 14 bases outside the gene matches. Germline assignment: CDR1 PRHDT and CDR2 FYEKMQ (reference sequence). This CDR3 has 16 amino acids. The CDR3 loop reads CARWDSFPGGNTEAFF. DNA for the CDR3: TGTGCCAGATGGGACAGCTTCCCCGGAGGGAACACTGAAGCTTTCTTT.

The chain joins TRBV19 to TRBJ2-2, with TRBD2 as a possible D gene (6 bases). This CDR3 has 15 amino acids. The V gene lost 3 bases and the J gene lost 1 base, with 9 bases spanning the gap. The germline gives CDR1 LNHDA, CDR2 SQIVND (reference sequence). CDR3: CASSMRLVNTGELFF. The CDR3 coding sequence is TGTGCCAGTAGTATGAGACTAGTGAACACCGGGGAGCTGTTTTTT.

J is TRBJ2-7 and V is TRBV13; 11 nucleotides line up with TRBD2. The CDR3 totals 16 residues. V lost 4 bases to trimming and J lost 6 bases; unmatched junction nucleotides: 11. Germline V gene lookup returns CDR1 PRHDT and CDR2 FYEKMQ (reference sequence). CDR3: CASSSPFSGGAFEQYF. CDR3 DNA sequence: TGTGCCAGCAGCTCCCCCTTTAGCGGGGGGGCTTTCGAGCAGTACTTC.

CDR3 in DNA: TGCGCCAGCAGCCCCCTACTTCGGGGGGGGGAAGCTTTCTTT. Translating it yields CASSPLLRGGEAFF. The rearrangement links TRBV4-1 to TRBJ1-1; a weak D match, TRBD1 (5 bases). The CDR3 contains 14 residues. Trimming removed 4 bases from V and 8 bases from J, with 17 bases in between. Germline CDR1 is MGHRA and CDR2 is YSYEKL.

The chain uses TRBV19 and TRBJ1-1; D is possibly TRBD1 (6 bases). Trimming shortened V by 7 bases and J by 2 bases, and 14 bases separated the two germline ends. The CDR3 contains 14 residues. Germline loops: CDR1 LNHDA, CDR2 SQIVND (reference sequence). The DNA of the CDR3 is TGTGCCAGTACGGCGGGGGGCGGCAACACTGAAGCTTTCTTT. Translation gives CASTAGGGNTEAFF.

The chain carries TRBV6-2 or TRBV6-3 and TRBJ2-3, with a tentative D call TRBD1 (5 bases). This CDR3 is built from 16 residues. Trimming removed 0 bases from V and 0 bases from J, with 10 bases in between. CDR1 is MNHEY, CDR2 SVGEGT, per germline. The CDR3 loop reads CASSYSGRASTDTQYF. In DNA form, the CDR3 reads TGTGCCAGCAGTTACTCGGGCAGGGCGAGCACAGATACGCAGTATTTT.

This clone was seen only a few times. This rearrangement joins TRBV6-2 or TRBV6-3 to TRBJ2-7, with TRBD2 as a possible D gene (7 bases). V lost 4 bases and J lost 3, with 13 bases in between. Germline assignment: CDR1 MNHEY and CDR2 SVGEGT. There are 14 residues in the CDR3. CDR3 bases: TGTGCCAGCAGTTGGCAGGGGAGGGTCTACGAGCAGTACTTC. This translates into CASSWQGRVYEQYF.

The V and J genes are TRBV24-1 and TRBJ1-4; maybe TRBD1 (5 bases). The CDR3 is 16 residues long. V shed 4 bases and J shed 8 bases, with 19 bases lying between them. Germline V gives CDR1 KGHDR, CDR2 SFDVKD. The CDR3 loop is CATSDSYNGQREKLFF. CDR3 DNA sequence: TGTGCCACCAGTGACTCATACAACGGACAAAGGGAAAAACTGTTTTTT.